The 20 T cell receptor beta chains below all came from one sample that was sequenced in a study of cytomegalovirus exposure and HLA in healthy donors. Repertoires were generated with immunoSEQ multiplex PCR, while TCRdb's copy carries only in-frame clones and drops some. The sample has more than 95,000 clones, roughly 87% seen once. The sample comprised PBMCs. All receptors come from a woman between 18 and 29 years old in good health and CMV-seronegative.

CDR3 in amino acids: CALEIGQGNSPLHF. CDR3 coding DNA: TGTGCCTTGGAGATCGGACAGGGAAATTCACCCCTCCACTTT. This rearrangement joins TRBV30 to TRBJ1-6, with 8 bases fitting TRBD1. The CDR3 totals 14 residues. After removal of 7 bases from V and 7 bases from J, the junction contained 9 bases not matched to a gene. CDR1 and CDR2 (germline): GTSNPN, SVGIG (reference sequence).

V is TRBV4-1 and J is TRBJ2-7, with D hard to call. V lost 0 bases to trimming and J lost 7 bases, with 16 bases between them. CDR3 length: 15 residues. Per the germline V gene, CDR1 is MGHRA and CDR2 is YSYEKL. CDR3 nucleotide sequence: TGCGCCAGCAGCCAAGATACTACGGAGAATGGAGAGCAGTACGTC. This gives the protein CASSQDTTENGEQYV.

The chain combines TRBV6-5 with TRBJ2-7, with 11 nucleotides matching TRBD2. Germline trimming cut 4 bases from V and 3 bases from J; bases unmatched to any gene: 5. CDR3 length: 15 amino acids. Germline V gene lookup returns CDR1 MNHEY and CDR2 SVGAGI. In DNA form, the CDR3 reads TGTGCCAGCAGTTCGGCCGGGACTAGCGGCTACGAGCAGTACTTC. As protein: CASSSAGTSGYEQYF.

The chain has TRBV6-5 and TRBJ1-3; TRBD1 aligns across 8 bases. V shed 5 bases and J 3 bases; nucleotides not matched to a gene: 6. Germline V CDR1 and CDR2: MNHEY, SVGAGI. The CDR3 sequence is 15 residues long. The CDR3: CASSPLDRGGNTIYF. Written as DNA, the CDR3 is TGTGCCAGCAGTCCCCTCGACAGGGGTGGAAACACCATATATTTT.

The chain is built from TRBV25-1 and TRBJ2-1; D may be TRBD1 (6 bases). Looked up from germline, CDR1 is MGHDK and CDR2 is SYGVNS. Trimming pared 3 bases from V and 8 bases from J, leaving 20 bases between. The CDR3 spans 16 residues. The CDR3 protein is CASSESRLGGIYEQFF. The CDR3 DNA follows: TGTGCCAGCAGTGAGAGCAGGCTAGGGGGTATCTATGAGCAGTTCTTC.

V and J are TRBV27 and TRBJ2-7; 9 nucleotides agree with TRBD2. The J segment lost 1 base and the V segment lost 1 base, leaving 2 bases of the junction unmatched. Germline V gives CDR1 MNHEY, CDR2 SMNVEV (reference sequence). The CDR3 contains 15 residues. CDR3 DNA: TGTGCCAGCAGTTTATTAGCGGGGGCTTCCTACGAGCAGTACTTC. It is translated as CASSLLAGASYEQYF.

This clone was found once. V is TRBV2 and J is TRBJ2-1, with TRBD2 matching 9 bases. With V trimmed by 5 bases and J by 8 bases, 10 bases remained unmatched. This CDR3 is 15 amino acids long. Germline lookup yields CDR1 SNHLY and CDR2 FYNNEI. The CDR3, as DNA: TGTGCCAGCAGTCCCGGGCGGGGGGGAGTGGATGAGCAGTTCTTC. Translation gives CASSPGRGGVDEQFF.

The chain uses TRBV28 and TRBJ1-5; D is uncertain. Per the germline V gene, CDR1 is MDHEN and CDR2 is SYDVKM. V lost 2 bases, J lost 10 bases, and 15 bases lay in between. This CDR3 contains 14 residues. This chain's CDR3 is CASSLTGLYLPQHF. CDR3 nucleotides: TGTGCCAGCAGTTTAACTGGACTTTATCTACCCCAGCATTTT.

The chain recombines TRBV6-1 with TRBJ1-2, with a possible D match to TRBD1 (5 bases). V dropped 3 bases and J dropped 4 bases, with 9 bases sitting between them. CDR3 length: 13 amino acids. Germline V CDR1 and CDR2: MNHNS, SASEGT. CDR3 region: CASSDQQAYGYTF. CDR3 sequence (DNA): TGTGCCAGCAGTGACCAACAGGCCTATGGCTACACCTTC.

V and J are TRBV28 and TRBJ2-7; D is undetermined. Germline V lookup: CDR1 MDHEN, CDR2 SYDVKM. Trimming took off 5 bases at V and 0 bases at J, with 17 bases between the two ends. The length of the CDR3 is 16 residues. CDR3 in amino acids: CASSPPYGPSSYEQYV. CDR3 bases: TGTGCCAGCAGTCCCCCATATGGGCCCAGCTCCTACGAGCAGTACGTC.

V is TRBV7-9 and J is TRBJ2-7, with 8 nucleotides matching TRBD1. Germline V gene lookup returns CDR1 SEHNR and CDR2 FQNEAQ (reference sequence). Trimming at V came to 1 base and at J to 2 bases, leaving 7 bases not matched to a gene. CDR3 length: 16 amino acids. DNA of the CDR3: TGTGCCAGCAGCTTAGACGACAGGGGCCTCGCCTACGAGCAGTACTTC. This encodes CASSLDDRGLAYEQYF.

The chain joins TRBV27 to TRBJ2-2; D gene ambiguous. Germline CDR1 is MNHEY and CDR2 is SMNVEV (reference sequence). The CDR3 has 10 residues. DNA of the CDR3: TGTAGGAGGAACACCGGGGAGCTGTTTTTT. Residues: CRRNTGELFF.

As DNA, the CDR3 is TGTGCCAGCAGTTTTAGAGGCTCTGGGGCCAACGTCCTGACTTTC. Its protein product is CASSFRGSGANVLTF. This chain joins TRBV27 and TRBJ2-6, with D hard to call. This CDR3 has 15 residues. Per germline, CDR1 MNHEY and CDR2 SMNVEV (reference sequence). Trimming took 3 bases from V and 0 from J, leaving 6 bases between them. Filled out from reference TRBV27 and TRBJ2-6, the complete variable domain reads EAQVTQNPRYLITVTGKKLTVTCSQNMNHEYMSWYRQDPGLGLRQIYYSMNVEVTDKGDVPEGYKVSRKEKRNFPLILESPSPNQTSLYFCASSFRGSGANVLTFGAGSRLTVL.

The genes are TRBV6-4 and TRBJ2-7, with 11 bases that match TRBD2. CDR3 length: 16 amino acids. CDR1 is MRHNA and CDR2 is SNTAGT in the germline V gene. V was pared by 7 bases and J by 2 bases, with 10 bases of the junction left unmatched. In nucleotides, the CDR3 is TGTGCCAGCATGACGACTAGCGGGGAAATAACCTACGAGCAGTACGTC. The encoded protein is CASMTTSGEITYEQYV.

The rearrangement joins TRBV18 to TRBJ1-5, with D possibly being TRBD1 (6 bases). Trimming took 5 bases from V and 3 from J, leaving 17 bases between them. CDR1 KGHSH and CDR2 LQKENI come from the germline V gene. This CDR3 spans 16 amino acids. CDR3 region: CASSDMDSGDNQPQHF. DNA of the CDR3: TGTGCCAGCTCAGATATGGACAGTGGGGACAATCAGCCCCAGCATTTT.

The rearrangement links TRBV2 to TRBJ2-5; D remains ambiguous. The CDR3 sequence is 12 residues long. CDR1 SNHLY and CDR2 FYNNEI come from the germline V gene. V gave up 1 base and J gave up 6 bases, with 6 bases separating them. This CDR3 reads CASSEERKTQYF. The CDR3 DNA reads as TGTGCCAGCAGTGAAGAGAGGAAGACCCAGTACTTC.

V usage is TRBV10-1 and J usage is TRBJ1-1; no definite D call. The CDR3 length is 14 residues. V dropped 4 bases and J dropped 4 bases, with 13 bases sitting between them. Looked up from germline, CDR1 is WNHNN and CDR2 is SYGVQD (reference sequence). For the CDR3, the DNA is TGCGCCAGCAGTGTGCTCCAAAGCGGCACTGAAGCTTTCTTT. The encoded protein is CASSVLQSGTEAFF.

The chain employs TRBV6-5 and TRBJ2-3, with 14 positions matching TRBD2. Germline V lookup: CDR1 MNHEY, CDR2 SVGAGI. The V and J ends lost 8 bases and 4 bases, in that order; junction bases with no gene match: 5. This CDR3 contains 15 residues. The CDR3 region is CASARTSGRPDTQYF. Written as DNA, the CDR3 is TGTGCCAGCGCTCGGACTAGCGGGAGGCCAGATACGCAGTATTTT.

The gene calls are TRBV7-7 and TRBJ2-1; 8 bases match TRBD1. The CDR3 covers 16 residues. V gave up 3 bases and J gave up 8 bases; unmatched junction bases: 12. CDR1 and CDR2 (germline): SSHAT, FNYEAQ (reference sequence). Here the CDR3 DNA reads TGTGCCAGCAGCTTGGGATCGGGCAGGGGGCGCGATGAGCAGTTCTTC. Translated: CASSLGSGRGRDEQFF.

The chain recombines TRBV5-6 with TRBJ2-1; 8 bases line up with TRBD2. The CDR3 has 14 amino acids. Unmatched junction bases numbered 2, after V lost 4 bases and J lost 2 bases. CDR1 and CDR2 (germline): SGHDT, YYEEEE. CDR3 residues: CASSVSGTYNEQFF. The CDR3 nucleotides read TGTGCCAGCAGCGTTAGCGGGACCTACAATGAGCAGTTCTTC.